This T cell receptor (beta chain) was sequenced in a study of blood T cell repertoires in COVID-19. Study details: Sources were T cells, B-cell-depleted T cells, or PBMCs; the material itself was cDNA or gDNA.

The germline V gene has CDR1 SGHAT and CDR2 FQNNGV. The V and J ends lost 2 bases and 7 bases respectively, with 15 bases between them. The CDR3 runs 15 residues. This clone was found once. Under the authors' procedure: Reference gene primer amplification in the assay estimated nucleated cell counts. Produced via immunoSEQ multiplex PCR; TCRdb's table is partial and in-frame only. That table furnishes V, J and clone size, whereas the DNA furnished D and trimming. The sample carries about 120,000 clones, around 88% recorded once. Sequenced sample: peripheral blood. The rearrangement uses TRBV11-2 and TRBJ2-1, with D possibly being TRBD2 (6 bases). The sequence came from a human donor with acute or convalescent COVID-19. The donor label of this sample is uncertain. The CDR3: CASSLTFSGGNEQFF. CDR3 bases: TGTGCCAGCAGCTTAACTTTTAGCGGCGGGAATGAGCAGTTCTTC.